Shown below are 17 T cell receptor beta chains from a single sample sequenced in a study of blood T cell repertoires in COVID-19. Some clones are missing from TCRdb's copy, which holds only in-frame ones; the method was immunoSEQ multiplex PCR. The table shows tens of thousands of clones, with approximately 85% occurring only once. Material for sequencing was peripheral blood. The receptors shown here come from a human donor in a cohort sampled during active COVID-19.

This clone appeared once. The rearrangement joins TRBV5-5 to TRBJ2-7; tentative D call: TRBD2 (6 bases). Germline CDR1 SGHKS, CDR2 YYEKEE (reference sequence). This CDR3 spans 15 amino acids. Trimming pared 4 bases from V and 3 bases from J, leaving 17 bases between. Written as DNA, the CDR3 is TGTGCCAGCAGCCCCCTAGACTGGGGGGACTACGAGCAGTACTTC. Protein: CASSPLDWGDYEQYF.

The CDR3 coding sequence is TGTGCCAGCAGTTACTCCGGACTGCGTATCTCCTACGAGCAGTACTTC. Its translation: CASSYSGLRISYEQYF. This chain connects TRBV6-5 to TRBJ2-7; the D gene is possibly TRBD2 (5 bases). CDR1 and CDR2 from the germline V gene are MNHEY and SVGAGI. V dropped 0 bases and J dropped 0 bases, with 12 bases sitting between them. The CDR3 covers 16 residues.

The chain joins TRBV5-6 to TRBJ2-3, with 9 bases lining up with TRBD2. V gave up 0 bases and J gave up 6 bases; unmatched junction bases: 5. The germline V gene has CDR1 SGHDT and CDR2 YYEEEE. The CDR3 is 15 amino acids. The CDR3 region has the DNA TGTGCCAGCAGCTTGGTTTCTAGCGGGGAGGATACGCAGTATTTT. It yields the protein CASSLVSSGEDTQYF.

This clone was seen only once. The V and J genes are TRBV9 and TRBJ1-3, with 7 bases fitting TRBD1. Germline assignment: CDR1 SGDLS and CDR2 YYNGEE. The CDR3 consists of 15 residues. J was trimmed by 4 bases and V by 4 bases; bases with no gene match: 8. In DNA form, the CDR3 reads TGTGCCAGCAGCCTAGACGAGGGGGCCGGAAACACCATATATTTT. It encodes CASSLDEGAGNTIYF.

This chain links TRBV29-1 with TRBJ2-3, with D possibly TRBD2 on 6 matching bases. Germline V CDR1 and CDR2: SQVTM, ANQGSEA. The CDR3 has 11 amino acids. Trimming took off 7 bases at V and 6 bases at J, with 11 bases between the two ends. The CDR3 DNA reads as TGCAGCGCCGGGGGACTGGATACGCAGTATTTT. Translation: CSAGGLDTQYF.

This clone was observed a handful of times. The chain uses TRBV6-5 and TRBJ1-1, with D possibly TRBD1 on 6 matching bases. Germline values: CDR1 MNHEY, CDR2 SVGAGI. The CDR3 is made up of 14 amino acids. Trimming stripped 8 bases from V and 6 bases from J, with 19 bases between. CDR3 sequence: CASVRGSPRAEAFF. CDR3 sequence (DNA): TGTGCCAGCGTAAGGGGGAGCCCAAGGGCTGAAGCTTTCTTT.

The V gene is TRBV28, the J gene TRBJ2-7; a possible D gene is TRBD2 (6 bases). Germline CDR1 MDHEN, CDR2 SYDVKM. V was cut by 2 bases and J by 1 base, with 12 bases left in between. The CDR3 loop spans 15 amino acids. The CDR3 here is CASSLTGEGSYEQYF. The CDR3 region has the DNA TGTGCCAGCAGTTTAACGGGAGAGGGATCCTACGAGCAGTACTTC.

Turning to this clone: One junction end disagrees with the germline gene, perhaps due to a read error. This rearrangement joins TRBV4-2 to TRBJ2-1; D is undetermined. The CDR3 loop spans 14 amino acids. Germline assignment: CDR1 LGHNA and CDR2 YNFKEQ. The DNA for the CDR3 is TGTGCCAGCAGCCAAGTTAAGGCAGACAATAAGCAGTTCTTC. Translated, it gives CASSQVKADNKQFF.

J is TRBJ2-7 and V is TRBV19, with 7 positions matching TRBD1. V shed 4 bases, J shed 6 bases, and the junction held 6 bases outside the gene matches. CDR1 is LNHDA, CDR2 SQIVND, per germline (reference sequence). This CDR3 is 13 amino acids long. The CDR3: CASSRQGTREQYF. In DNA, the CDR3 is TGTGCCAGTAGTAGACAGGGTACGCGCGAGCAGTACTTC.

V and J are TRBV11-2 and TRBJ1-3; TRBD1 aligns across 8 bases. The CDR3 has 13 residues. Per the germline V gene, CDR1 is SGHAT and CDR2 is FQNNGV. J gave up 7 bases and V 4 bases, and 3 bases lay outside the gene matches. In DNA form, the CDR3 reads TGTGCCAGCAGCTCGGACAGGGAGAACACCATATATTTT. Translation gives CASSSDRENTIYF.

The CDR3 DNA sequence: TGTGCCAGCAGCCCTATTGTTGCTAGCGGGAGATGGGGGGAGCTGTTTTTT. Its protein is CASSPIVASGRWGELFF. The V call is TRBV6-2 or TRBV6-3, the J call TRBJ2-2, with 10 bases matching TRBD2. This CDR3 is 17 amino acids long. The germline V gene encodes CDR1 MNHEY and CDR2 SVGEGT. V trimming: 6 bases; J trimming: 8 bases; junction bases outside the gene matches: 15.

The CDR3 nucleotides are TGCGCCAGCAGAACAAACGAGGGTATTGGGCAGTTCTTC. It codes for CASRTNEGIGQFF. This rearrangement joins TRBV5-1 to TRBJ2-1; possibly TRBD2 for D (5 bases). The length of the CDR3 is 13 residues. Germline V CDR1 and CDR2: SGHRS, YFSETQ. Trimming pared 5 bases from V and 12 bases from J, leaving 18 bases between.

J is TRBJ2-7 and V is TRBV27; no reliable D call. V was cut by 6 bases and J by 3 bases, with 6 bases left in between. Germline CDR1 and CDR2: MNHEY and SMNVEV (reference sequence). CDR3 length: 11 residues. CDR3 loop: CASSSYYEQYF. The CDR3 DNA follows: TGTGCCAGCAGCTCCTACTACGAGCAGTACTTC.

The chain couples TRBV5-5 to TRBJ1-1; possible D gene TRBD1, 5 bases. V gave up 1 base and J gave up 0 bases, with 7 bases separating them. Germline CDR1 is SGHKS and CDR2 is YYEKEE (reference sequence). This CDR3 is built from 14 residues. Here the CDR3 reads CASSLRGMNTEAFF. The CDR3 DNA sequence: TGTGCCAGCAGCTTGAGGGGCATGAACACTGAAGCTTTCTTT.

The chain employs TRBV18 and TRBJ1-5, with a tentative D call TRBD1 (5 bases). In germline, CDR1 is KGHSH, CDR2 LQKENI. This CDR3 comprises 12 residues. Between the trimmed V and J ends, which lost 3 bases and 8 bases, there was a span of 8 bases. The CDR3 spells CASSPGGEPQHF. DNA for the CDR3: TGTGCCAGCTCACCGGGGGGGGAGCCCCAGCATTTT.

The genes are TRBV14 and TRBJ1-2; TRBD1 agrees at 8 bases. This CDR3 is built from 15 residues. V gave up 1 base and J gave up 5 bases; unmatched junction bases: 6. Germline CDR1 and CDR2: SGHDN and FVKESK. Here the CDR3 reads CASSQVGRGPYGYTF. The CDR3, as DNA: TGTGCCAGCAGCCAAGTGGGCAGGGGGCCGTATGGCTACACCTTC.

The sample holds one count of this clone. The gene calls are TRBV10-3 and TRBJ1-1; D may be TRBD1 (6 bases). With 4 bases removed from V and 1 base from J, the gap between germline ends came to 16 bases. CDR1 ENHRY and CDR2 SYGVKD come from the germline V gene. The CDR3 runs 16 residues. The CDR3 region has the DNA TGTGCCATCAGTGGGGTACCTACACAGGGGAACACTGAAGCTTTCTTT. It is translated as CAISGVPTQGNTEAFF.